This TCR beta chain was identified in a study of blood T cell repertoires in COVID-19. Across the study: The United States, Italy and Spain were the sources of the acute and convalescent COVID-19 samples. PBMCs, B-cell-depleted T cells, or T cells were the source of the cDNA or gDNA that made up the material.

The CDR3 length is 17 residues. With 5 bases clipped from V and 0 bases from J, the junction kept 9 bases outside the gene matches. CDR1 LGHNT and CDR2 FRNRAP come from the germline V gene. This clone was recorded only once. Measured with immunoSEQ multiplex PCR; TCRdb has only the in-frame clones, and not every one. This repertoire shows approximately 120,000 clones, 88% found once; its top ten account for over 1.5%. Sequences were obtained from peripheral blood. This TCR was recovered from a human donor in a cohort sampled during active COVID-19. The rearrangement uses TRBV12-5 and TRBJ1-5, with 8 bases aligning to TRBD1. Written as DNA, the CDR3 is TGTGCTAGTGGTAAACGGGACAGGTGGGATAGCAATCAGCCCCAGCATTTT. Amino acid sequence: CASGKRDRWDSNQPQHF.